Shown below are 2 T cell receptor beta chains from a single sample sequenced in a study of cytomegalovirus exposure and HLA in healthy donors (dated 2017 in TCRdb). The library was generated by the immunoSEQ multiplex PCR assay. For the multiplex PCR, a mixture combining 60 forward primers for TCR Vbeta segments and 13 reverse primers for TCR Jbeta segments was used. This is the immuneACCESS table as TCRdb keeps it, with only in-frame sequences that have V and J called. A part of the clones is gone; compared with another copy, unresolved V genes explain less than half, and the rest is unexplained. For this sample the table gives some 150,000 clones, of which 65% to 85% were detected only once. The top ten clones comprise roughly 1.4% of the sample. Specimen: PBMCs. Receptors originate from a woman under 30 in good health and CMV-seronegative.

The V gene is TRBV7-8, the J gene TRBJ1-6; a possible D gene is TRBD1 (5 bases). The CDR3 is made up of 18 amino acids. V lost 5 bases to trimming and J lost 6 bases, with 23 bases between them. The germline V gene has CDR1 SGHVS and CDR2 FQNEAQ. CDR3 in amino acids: CASSPKRGEDITNSPLHF. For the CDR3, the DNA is TGTGCCAGCAGCCCAAAACGTGGGGAGGACATAACTAATTCACCCCTCCACTTT. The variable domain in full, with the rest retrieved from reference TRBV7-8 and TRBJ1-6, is GAGVSQSPRYKVAKRGQDVALRCDPISGHVSLFWYQQALGQGPEFLTYFQNEAQLDKSGLPSDRFFAERPEGSVSTLKIQRTQQEDSAVYLCASSPKRGEDITNSPLHFGNGTRLTVT.

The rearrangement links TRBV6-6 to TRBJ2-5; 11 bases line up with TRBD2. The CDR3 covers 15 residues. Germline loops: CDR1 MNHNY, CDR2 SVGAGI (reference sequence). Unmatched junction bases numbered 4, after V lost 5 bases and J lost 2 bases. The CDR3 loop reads CASSMTSGIQETQYF. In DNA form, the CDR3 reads TGTGCCAGCAGTATGACTAGCGGGATACAAGAGACCCAGTACTTC.